This entry lists 25 T cell receptor beta chains sequenced from one sample in a study of CD8+ T cells in alopecia areata. Extraction and reverse transcription of RNA yielded cDNA as the sequencing template. Libraries were prepared by immunoSEQ multiplex PCR; TCRdb keeps only in-frame clonotypes and omits some of them. The repertoire holds over 90,000 clones, with 85% to 90% as singletons. Treatment here: oral pan-JAK inhibitor, 5-10 mg twice daily. The sample consisted of CD8+ T cells sorted from blood, taken at approximately week 30, from a patient treated with tofacitinib. Receptor source: a human donor with alopecia areata.

CDR3: CASSEPTSFSTDTQYF. CDR3 in DNA: TGTGCCAGCAGTGAGCCGACTAGTTTTAGCACAGATACGCAGTATTTT. The rearrangement uses TRBV2 and TRBJ2-3; a weak D match, TRBD2 (6 bases). With 3 bases removed from V and 0 bases from J, the gap between germline ends came to 13 bases. CDR3 length equals 16 residues. CDR1 is SNHLY, CDR2 FYNNEI, per germline.

The rearrangement links TRBV2 to TRBJ1-2; a possible D gene is TRBD1 (6 bases). With 8 bases removed from V and 2 bases from J, the gap between germline ends came to 12 bases. Germline assignment: CDR1 SNHLY and CDR2 FYNNEI. The CDR3 totals 13 residues. The CDR3 reads CASEAGVNYGYTF. The CDR3 nucleotides read TGTGCCAGCGAAGCAGGGGTAAACTATGGCTACACCTTC.

This sequence joins TRBV6-1 and TRBJ2-3; maybe TRBD2 (6 bases). This CDR3 region has 16 residues. V was clipped by 0 bases and J by 6 bases, with 16 bases between them. Per the germline V gene, CDR1 is MNHNS and CDR2 is SASEGT. This chain's CDR3 is CASSEAGAGPWDTQYF. The DNA of the CDR3 is TGTGCCAGCAGTGAAGCTGGAGCGGGCCCCTGGGATACGCAGTATTTT.

The rearrangement joins TRBV29-1 to TRBJ2-3; TRBD2 agrees at 11 bases. Germline V lookup: CDR1 SQVTM, CDR2 ANQGSEA. J lost 0 bases, V lost 3 bases, and 2 bases had no gene match. The CDR3 is 15 residues long. The CDR3, as DNA: TGCAGCGTTGAGACTAGCGGGACTAGCACAGATACGCAGTATTTT. Translation gives CSVETSGTSTDTQYF.

The CDR3 DNA reads TGCAGCGTTGAAGCAGGACGGCGGGAAAACGAGCAGTACTTC. Translation gives CSVEAGRRENEQYF. The rearrangement joins TRBV29-1 to TRBJ2-7; possible D gene TRBD2, 6 bases. Germline loops: CDR1 SQVTM, CDR2 ANQGSEA. V shed 1 base and J shed 5 bases, with 15 bases lying between them. CDR3 length: 14 residues.

The chain has TRBV4-1 and TRBJ2-7; the match to TRBD2 covers 7 bases. V lost 0 bases to trimming and J lost 4 bases; unmatched junction nucleotides: 9. CDR1 and CDR2 (germline): MGHRA, YSYEKL. This CDR3 region has 16 residues. The CDR3 DNA reads as TGCGCCAGCAGCCAAGATGTGAGTGGGAGGGCATACGAGCAGTACTTC. Amino acids: CASSQDVSGRAYEQYF.

Only a few counts were recorded for this clone. The chain has TRBV29-1 and TRBJ2-3, with unresolved D. Germline values: CDR1 SQVTM, CDR2 ANQGSEA. V was shortened by 1 base and J by 2 bases, with 13 bases between the two germline ends. The CDR3 is made up of 15 amino acids. CDR3 sequence (DNA): TGCAGCGTTGAAGGAGAGACTGTCAACACAGATACGCAGTATTTT. It yields the protein CSVEGETVNTDTQYF.

The gene calls are TRBV19 and TRBJ2-2; TRBD1 might be the D (6 bases). This CDR3 is built from 16 residues. Germline V gene sequence: CDR1 LNHDA, CDR2 SQIVND (reference sequence). The V end lost 3 bases, the J end lost 4 bases, and 15 bases lay between the germline ends. The DNA of the CDR3 is TGTGCCAGTAGTATTATGAGACAGGCCGGCACCGGGGAGCTGTTTTTT. Translating it yields CASSIMRQAGTGELFF. Supplemented by reference TRBV19 and TRBJ2-2, the full variable domain reads DGGITQSPKYLFRKEGQNVTLSCEQNLNHDAMYWYRQDPGQGLRLIYYSQIVNDFQKGDIAEGYSVSREKKESFPLTVTSAQKNPTAFYLCASSIMRQAGTGELFFGEGSRLTVL.

CDR3 nucleotide sequence: TGCAGCGTTGACAGGGACTTAGAGCAGTTCTTC. Translating it yields CSVDRDLEQFF. The chain employs TRBV29-1 and TRBJ2-1; possibly TRBD2 for D (6 bases). The ends were cut back, 3 bases at V and 10 bases at J, with 10 bases in the middle. This CDR3 has 11 residues. Germline lookup yields CDR1 SQVTM and CDR2 ANQGSEA.

The sample holds one count of this clone. A read error may produce the germline difference seen at one junction end. The J gene is TRBJ2-1, the V gene TRBV7-7; tentatively, D is TRBD2 (6 bases). This CDR3 has 15 residues. Germline V gives CDR1 SSHAT, CDR2 FNYEAQ (reference sequence). The CDR3 loop reads CASSLGLSSYNEQFF. Here the CDR3 DNA reads TGTGCTAGCAGCTTGGGACTGAGCTCCTACAATGAGCAGTTCTTC. Looking up the rest from reference TRBV7-7 and TRBJ2-1 gives the full variable domain: GAGVSQSPRYKVTKRGQDVTLRCDPISSHATLYWYQQALGQGPEFLTYFNYEAQPDKSGLPSDRFSAERPEGSISTLTIQRTEQRDSAMYRCASSLGLSSYNEQFFGPGTRLTVL.

Comments on this clone: At the DNA level, this CDR3 is encoded by other sequences in the same sample as well. The chain links TRBV29-1 to TRBJ1-1; D remains ambiguous. The CDR3 has 10 amino acids. The germline V and J ends were trimmed by 5 bases and 7 bases, with 8 bases remaining between them. Germline values: CDR1 SQVTM, CDR2 ANQGSEA. CDR3 sequence (DNA): TGCAGCGTTTCAGACGGTGAAGCTTTCTTT. Protein sequence: CSVSDGEAFF. The full variable domain, with the rest looked up from reference TRBV29-1 and TRBJ1-1, is SAVISQKPSRDICQRGTSLTIQCQVDSQVTMMFWYRQQPGQSLTLIATANQGSEATYESGFVIDKFPISRPNLTFSTLTVSNMSPEDSSIYLCSVSDGEAFFGQGTRLTVV.

This sequence joins TRBV29-1 and TRBJ2-2; unclear D gene. In germline, CDR1 is SQVTM, CDR2 ANQGSEA. Deletions cut 4 bases from V and 1 base from J, with 1 base between. The CDR3 covers 11 residues. In DNA form, the CDR3 reads TGCAGCGTTGTGAACACCGGGGAGCTGTTTTTT. Protein sequence: CSVVNTGELFF.

The chain has TRBV29-1 and TRBJ2-1; D unresolved. Between the trimmed V and J ends, which lost 2 bases and 5 bases, there was a span of 7 bases. This CDR3 contains 12 residues. The germline gives CDR1 SQVTM, CDR2 ANQGSEA. CDR3 region: CSVERSNNEQFF. The CDR3 nucleotides read TGCAGCGTTGAACGGTCTAACAATGAGCAGTTCTTC.

Note on this clone: Within the sample, other DNA sequences also encode this same CDR3. The V and J genes are TRBV7-8 and TRBJ2-1; 11 bases map to TRBD2. The CDR3 length is 15 residues. The germline CDR1 and CDR2 sequences are SGHVS and FQNEAQ. V gave up 5 bases and J gave up 4 bases; unmatched junction bases: 4. The CDR3 sequence: CASSQGLADYNEQFF. The CDR3 DNA follows: TGTGCCAGCAGCCAGGGACTAGCGGATTACAATGAGCAGTTCTTC.

The chain employs TRBV29-1 and TRBJ2-1; tentatively, D is TRBD1 or TRBD2 (6 bases each). The V end lost 3 bases, the J end lost 3 bases, and 18 bases lay between the germline ends. This CDR3 contains 16 residues. Germline lookup yields CDR1 SQVTM and CDR2 ANQGSEA. The CDR3 here is CSVDYAAGQNYNEQFF. CDR3 nucleotides: TGCAGCGTTGACTACGCGGCGGGACAAAACTACAATGAGCAGTTCTTC.

About this clone itself: This sample includes further DNA sequences coding for the same CDR3. The chain combines TRBV5-4 with TRBJ2-7; D is undetermined. Germline CDR1 reads SGHNT; CDR2 reads YYREEE (reference sequence). This CDR3 is built from 14 residues. Trimming left V 1 base short and J 0 bases short, with 8 bases between. The CDR3 sequence is CASSLWGNSYEQYF. In DNA form, the CDR3 reads TGTGCCAGCAGCTTGTGGGGAAACTCCTACGAGCAGTACTTC.

The chain has TRBV5-1 and TRBJ1-2, with TRBD1 matching over 8 bases. Germline-derived CDR1 and CDR2 are SGHRS and YFSETQ. This CDR3 spans 17 amino acids. V lost 6 bases to trimming and J lost 0 bases; unmatched junction nucleotides: 13. The CDR3 sequence is CASNLLTGDGSNYGYTF. In nucleotides, the CDR3 is TGCGCCAGCAACCTATTGACAGGGGATGGGTCTAACTATGGCTACACCTTC.

The chain has TRBV5-4 and TRBJ2-1; possibly TRBD2 for D (6 bases). Germline loops: CDR1 SGHNT, CDR2 YYREEE (reference sequence). This CDR3 contains 15 residues. The V and J ends lost 5 bases and 0 bases respectively, with 12 bases between them. The CDR3 sequence is CASRTFGGSYNEQFF. The DNA of the CDR3 is TGTGCCAGCAGAACCTTCGGGGGCTCCTACAATGAGCAGTTCTTC. The complete variable domain, with remaining parts taken from reference TRBV5-4 and TRBJ2-1, reads ETGVTQSPTHLIKTRGQQVTLRCSSQSGHNTVSWYQQALGQGPQFIFQYYREEENGRGNFPPRFSGLQFPNYSSELNVNALELDDSALYLCASRTFGGSYNEQFFGPGTRLTVL.

The J gene is TRBJ1-2, the V gene TRBV4-1; 8 nucleotides line up with TRBD1. The CDR3 extends over 15 amino acids. Germline CDR1 MGHRA, CDR2 YSYEKL. V lost 0 bases to trimming and J lost 4 bases; unmatched junction nucleotides: 4. The CDR3 bases are TGCGCCAGCAGCCAAGATATCAGGGGGCCCTATGGCTACACCTTC. This codes for CASSQDIRGPYGYTF.

This sequence joins TRBV27 and TRBJ2-7; 7 bases map to TRBD2. CDR1 and CDR2 from the germline V gene are MNHEY and SMNVEV (reference sequence). The trim removed 4 bases at V and 3 bases at J, leaving 3 bases unmatched. The CDR3 is 13 amino acids. CDR3 protein: CASSWGTNYEQYF. CDR3 in DNA: TGTGCCAGCAGTTGGGGGACTAACTACGAGCAGTACTTC.

J is TRBJ1-3 and V is TRBV29-1; D remains ambiguous. Trimming removed 0 bases from V and 0 bases from J, with 12 bases in between. The germline V gene has CDR1 SQVTM and CDR2 ANQGSEA. This CDR3 has 16 residues. CDR3 bases: TGCAGCGTTGAAGATCAAACGGTAGCCTCTGGAAACACCATATATTTT. This encodes CSVEDQTVASGNTIYF.

For this clone: Because the CDR3's place on the DNA is in doubt, the DNA is left out and the CDR3 is given as listed by TCRdb. The chain couples TRBV19 to TRBJ1-5; the table calls TRBD1, which could not be checked here. Ends included, the CDR3 has 15 residues. Germline V gene lookup returns CDR1 LNHDA and CDR2 SQIVND (reference sequence). The CDR3 is CASTSAGSIFQPQHF.

This rearrangement joins TRBV27 to TRBJ2-7, with D unclear. V was pared by 0 bases and J by 9 bases, with 15 bases between. This CDR3 is built from 14 residues. Germline CDR1 and CDR2: MNHEY and SMNVEV (reference sequence). CDR3: CASSLSARLRGQYF. For the CDR3, the DNA is TGTGCCAGCAGTTTATCTGCCAGACTCCGCGGGCAGTACTTC.

The chain recombines TRBV6-1 with TRBJ2-3; TRBD2 agrees at 9 bases. The CDR3 sequence is 16 residues long. The germline V gene has CDR1 MNHNS and CDR2 SASEGT. V shed 3 bases and J 5 bases; nucleotides not matched to a gene: 9. DNA of the CDR3: TGTGCCAGCAGTGATCGTGGCGGGGGGGCCGTAGATACGCAGTATTTT. Its protein is CASSDRGGGAVDTQYF.

The CDR3 sequence is CASSSPGQGSYEQYF. Written as DNA, the CDR3 is TGTGCCAGCAGCTCACCGGGACAGGGATCGTACGAGCAGTACTTC. V gene TRBV7-6 combines with J gene TRBJ2-7, with 9 bases matching TRBD1. CDR3 length: 15 residues. J gave up 4 bases and V 4 bases, and 8 bases lay outside the gene matches. The germline CDR1 and CDR2 sequences are SGHVS and FNYEAQ.